This TCR beta chain comes out of a study of CD8 T cells in Susac syndrome. cDNA came from about 0.5 to 1 ug RNA primed by random hexamers. immunoSEQ multiplex PCR amplified TCR beta CDR3 across 54 Vbeta, 13 Jbeta. TCRdb used MiXCR to reprocess the immunoSEQ multiplex PCR reads, holding one entry per CDR3 protein. This sample carries roughly 160,000 distinct CDR3 sequences, approximately 96% of them seen once, and the ten largest clones take 0.14%. CDR3 size: 15 residues. In germline, CDR1 is SEHNR, CDR2 FQNEAQ (reference sequence). V was shortened by 1 base and J by 4 bases, with 12 bases between the two germline ends. Healthy donors, matched for age and sex, constituted the control group. TEMRA cells were FACS-enriched and CD8+ and CD4+ T cells negatively isolated.

The chain recombines TRBV7-9 with TRBJ2-3; D perhaps matches TRBD2 (6 bases). The TCR originated in a human donor in good health. What was sequenced was CD4+ T cells from PBMCs. As DNA, the CDR3 is TGTGCCAGCAGCTTAGATCCGGGGGTCGCAGATACGCAGTATTTT. It specifies CASSLDPGVADTQYF.